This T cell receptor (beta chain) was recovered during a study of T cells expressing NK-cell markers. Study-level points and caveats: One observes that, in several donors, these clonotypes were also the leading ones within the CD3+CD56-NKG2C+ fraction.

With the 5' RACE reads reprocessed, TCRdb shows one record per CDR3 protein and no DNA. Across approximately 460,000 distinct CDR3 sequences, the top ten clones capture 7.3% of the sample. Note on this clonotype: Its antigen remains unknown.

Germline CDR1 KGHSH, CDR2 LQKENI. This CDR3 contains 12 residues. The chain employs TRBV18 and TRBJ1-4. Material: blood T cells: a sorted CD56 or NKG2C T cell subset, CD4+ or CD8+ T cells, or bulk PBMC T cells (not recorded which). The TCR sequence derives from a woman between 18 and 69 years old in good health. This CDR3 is CASAPMGEKLFF.